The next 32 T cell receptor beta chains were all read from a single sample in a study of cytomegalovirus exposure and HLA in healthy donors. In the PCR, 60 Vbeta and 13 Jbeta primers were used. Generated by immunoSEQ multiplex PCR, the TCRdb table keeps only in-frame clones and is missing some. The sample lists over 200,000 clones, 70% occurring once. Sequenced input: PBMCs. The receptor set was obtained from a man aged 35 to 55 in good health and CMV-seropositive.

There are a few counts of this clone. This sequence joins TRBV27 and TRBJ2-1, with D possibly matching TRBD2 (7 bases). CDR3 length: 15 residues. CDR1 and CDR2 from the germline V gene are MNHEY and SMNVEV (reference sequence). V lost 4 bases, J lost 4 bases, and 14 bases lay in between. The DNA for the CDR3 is TGTGCCAGCAGTTCGTCGGGGGGCCGGTACAATGAGCAGTTCTTC. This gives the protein CASSSSGGRYNEQFF.

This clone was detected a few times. The CDR3 spells CASSFGTGGTGANVLTF. DNA of the CDR3: TGTGCCAGCTCATTTGGGACAGGGGGCACTGGGGCCAACGTCCTGACTTTC. The chain combines TRBV18 with TRBJ2-6, with TRBD1 matching over 12 bases. The V segment lost 5 bases and the J segment 2 bases; nucleotides outside the gene matches: 4. Germline assignment: CDR1 KGHSH and CDR2 LQKENI. This CDR3 is 17 amino acids long.

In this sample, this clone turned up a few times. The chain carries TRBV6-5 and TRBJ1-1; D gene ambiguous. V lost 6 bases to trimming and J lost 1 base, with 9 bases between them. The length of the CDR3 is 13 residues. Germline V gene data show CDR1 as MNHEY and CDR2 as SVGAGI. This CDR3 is CASRNTGNTEAFF. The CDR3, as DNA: TGTGCCAGCAGGAACACGGGGAACACTGAAGCTTTCTTT.

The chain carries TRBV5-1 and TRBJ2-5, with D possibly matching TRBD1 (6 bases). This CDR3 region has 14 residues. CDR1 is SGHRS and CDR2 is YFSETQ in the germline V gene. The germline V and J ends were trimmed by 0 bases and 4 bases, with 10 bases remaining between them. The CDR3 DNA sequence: TGCGCCAGCAGCTTGGAAGGGGGTCCAGAGACCCAGTACTTC. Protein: CASSLEGGPETQYF.

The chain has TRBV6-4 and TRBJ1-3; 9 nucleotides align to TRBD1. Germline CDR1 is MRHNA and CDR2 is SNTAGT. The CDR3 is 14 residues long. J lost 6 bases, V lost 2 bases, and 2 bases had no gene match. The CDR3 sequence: CASSDGTGQNTIYF. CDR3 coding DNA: TGTGCCAGCAGTGACGGGACAGGGCAAAACACCATATATTTT.

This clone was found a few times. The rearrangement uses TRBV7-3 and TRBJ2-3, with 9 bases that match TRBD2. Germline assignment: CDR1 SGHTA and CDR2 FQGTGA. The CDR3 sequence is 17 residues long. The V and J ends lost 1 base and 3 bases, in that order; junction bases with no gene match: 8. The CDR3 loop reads CASSLSPGGGATDTQYF. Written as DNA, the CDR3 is TGTGCCAGCAGCTTAAGCCCCGGCGGGGGGGCGACAGATACGCAGTATTTT. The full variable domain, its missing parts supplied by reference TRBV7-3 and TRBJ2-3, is GAGVSQTPSNKVTEKGKYVELRCDPISGHTALYWYRQSLGQGPEFLIYFQGTGAADDSGLPNDRFFAVRPEGSVSTLKIQRTERGDSAVYLCASSLSPGGGATDTQYFGPGTRLTVL.

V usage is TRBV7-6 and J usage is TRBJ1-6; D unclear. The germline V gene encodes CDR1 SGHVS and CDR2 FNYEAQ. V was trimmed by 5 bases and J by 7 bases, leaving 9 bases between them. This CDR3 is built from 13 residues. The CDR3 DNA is TGTGCCAGCAGCCCCCGGGAGAATTCACCCCTCCACTTT. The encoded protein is CASSPRENSPLHF.

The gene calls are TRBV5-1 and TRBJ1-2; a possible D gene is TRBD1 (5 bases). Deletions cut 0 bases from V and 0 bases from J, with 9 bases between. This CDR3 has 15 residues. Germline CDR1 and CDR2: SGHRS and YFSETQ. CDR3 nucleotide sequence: TGCGCCAGCAGCTTGGAGGCAGGGACTAACTATGGCTACACCTTC. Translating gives CASSLEAGTNYGYTF.

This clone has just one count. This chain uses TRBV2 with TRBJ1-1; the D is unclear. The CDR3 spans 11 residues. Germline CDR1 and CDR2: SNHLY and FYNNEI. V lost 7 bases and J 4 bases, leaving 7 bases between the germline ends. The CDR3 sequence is CASTWATEAFF. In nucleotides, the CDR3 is TGTGCCAGCACCTGGGCCACTGAAGCTTTCTTT.

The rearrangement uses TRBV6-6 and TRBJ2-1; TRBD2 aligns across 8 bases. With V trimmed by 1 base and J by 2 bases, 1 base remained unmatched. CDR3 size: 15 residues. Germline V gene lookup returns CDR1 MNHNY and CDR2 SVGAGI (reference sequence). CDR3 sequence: CASSYLAGTYNEQFF. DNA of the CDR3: TGTGCCAGCAGTTACTTAGCGGGGACCTACAATGAGCAGTTCTTC.

In DNA, the CDR3 is TGTGCCAGCAGTTGGGGACAGGGGACGAACACCGGGGAGCTGTTTTTT. It codes for CASSWGQGTNTGELFF. This chain connects TRBV6-5 to TRBJ2-2, with 10 bases matching TRBD1. Germline V gives CDR1 MNHEY, CDR2 SVGAGI. With 4 bases clipped from V and 0 bases from J, the junction kept 2 bases outside the gene matches. The CDR3 totals 16 residues.

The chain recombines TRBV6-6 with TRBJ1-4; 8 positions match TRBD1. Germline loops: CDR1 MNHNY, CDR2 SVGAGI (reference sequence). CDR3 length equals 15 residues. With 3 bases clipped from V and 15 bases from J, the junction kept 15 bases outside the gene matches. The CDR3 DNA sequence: TGTGCCAGCAGTTATTTGACAGGGGTTGGTGAACGGGTGTTTTTT. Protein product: CASSYLTGVGERVFF.

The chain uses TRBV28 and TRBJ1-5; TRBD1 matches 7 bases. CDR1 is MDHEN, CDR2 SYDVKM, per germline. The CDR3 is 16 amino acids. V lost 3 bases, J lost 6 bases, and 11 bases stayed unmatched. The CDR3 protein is CASSFDRVILGQPQHF. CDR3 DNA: TGTGCCAGCAGTTTTGACAGGGTCATACTTGGTCAGCCCCAGCATTTT. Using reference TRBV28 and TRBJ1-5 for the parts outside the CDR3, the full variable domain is DVKVTQSSRYLVKRTGEKVFLECVQDMDHENMFWYRQDPGLGLRLIYFSYDVKMKEKGDIPEGYSVSREKKERFSLILESASTNQTSMYLCASSFDRVILGQPQHFGDGTRLSIL.

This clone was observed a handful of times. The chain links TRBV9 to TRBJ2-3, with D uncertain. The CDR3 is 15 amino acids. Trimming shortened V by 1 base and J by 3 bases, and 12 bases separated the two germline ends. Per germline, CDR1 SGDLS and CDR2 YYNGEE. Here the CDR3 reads CASSVQSSGTDTQYF. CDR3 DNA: TGTGCCAGCAGCGTACAATCGTCCGGGACAGATACGCAGTATTTT.

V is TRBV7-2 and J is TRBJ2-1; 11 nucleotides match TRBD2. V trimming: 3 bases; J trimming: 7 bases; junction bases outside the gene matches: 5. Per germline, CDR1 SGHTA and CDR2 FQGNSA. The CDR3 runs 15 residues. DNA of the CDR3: TGTGCCAGCAGCTTTAGCGGGGGGGCCGTGAATGAGCAGTTCTTC. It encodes CASSFSGGAVNEQFF.

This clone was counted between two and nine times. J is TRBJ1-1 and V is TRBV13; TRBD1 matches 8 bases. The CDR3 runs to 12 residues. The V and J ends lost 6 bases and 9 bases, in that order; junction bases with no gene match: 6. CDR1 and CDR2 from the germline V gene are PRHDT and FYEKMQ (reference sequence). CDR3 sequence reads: CASRSDREKAFF. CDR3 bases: TGTGCCAGCAGGTCGGACAGGGAGAAAGCTTTCTTT. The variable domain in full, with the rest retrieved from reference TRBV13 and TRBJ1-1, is AAGVIQSPRHLIKEKRETATLKCYPIPRHDTVYWYQQGPGQDPQFLISFYEKMQSDKGSIPDRFSAQQFSDYHSELNMSSLELGDSALYFCASRSDREKAFFGQGTRLTVV.

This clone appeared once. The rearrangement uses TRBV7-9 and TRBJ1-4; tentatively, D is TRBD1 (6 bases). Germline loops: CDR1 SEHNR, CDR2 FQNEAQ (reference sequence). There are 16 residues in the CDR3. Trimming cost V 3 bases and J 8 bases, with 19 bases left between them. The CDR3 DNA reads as TGTGCCAGCAGCTTCCGGGACACCGGCTTGAGGGAAAAACTGTTTTTT. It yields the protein CASSFRDTGLREKLFF.

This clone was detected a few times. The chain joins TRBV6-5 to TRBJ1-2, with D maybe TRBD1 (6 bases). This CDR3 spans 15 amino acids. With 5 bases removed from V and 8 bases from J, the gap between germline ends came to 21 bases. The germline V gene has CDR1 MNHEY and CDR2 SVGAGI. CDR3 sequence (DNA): TGTGCCAGCAGTCCCCATACTGAGAGGGGGGGAGGCTACACCTTC. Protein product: CASSPHTERGGGYTF.

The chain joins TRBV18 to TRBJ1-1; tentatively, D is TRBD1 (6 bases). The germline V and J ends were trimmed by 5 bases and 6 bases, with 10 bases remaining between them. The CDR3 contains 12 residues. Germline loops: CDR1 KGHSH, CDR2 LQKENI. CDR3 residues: CASSGGIAEAFF. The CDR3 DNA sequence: TGTGCCAGCTCAGGGGGCATCGCTGAAGCTTTCTTT.

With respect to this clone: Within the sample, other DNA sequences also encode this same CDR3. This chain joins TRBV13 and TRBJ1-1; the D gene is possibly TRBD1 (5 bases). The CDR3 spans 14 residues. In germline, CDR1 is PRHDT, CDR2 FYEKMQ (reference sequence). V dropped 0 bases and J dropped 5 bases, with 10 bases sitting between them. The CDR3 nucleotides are TGTGCCAGCAGCTTAGGAACAGGTTATACTGAAGCTTTCTTT. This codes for CASSLGTGYTEAFF. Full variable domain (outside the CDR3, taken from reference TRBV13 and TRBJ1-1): AAGVIQSPRHLIKEKRETATLKCYPIPRHDTVYWYQQGPGQDPQFLISFYEKMQSDKGSIPDRFSAQQFSDYHSELNMSSLELGDSALYFCASSLGTGYTEAFFGQGTRLTVV.

Here the CDR3 reads CASRQIGDYEQYF. The CDR3 DNA reads as TGTGCCAGCAGGCAAATAGGGGATTACGAGCAGTACTTC. This rearrangement joins TRBV6-6 to TRBJ2-7; perhaps TRBD1 as D (5 bases). The germline CDR1 and CDR2 sequences are MNHNY and SVGAGI (reference sequence). The CDR3 is 13 residues long. V was shortened by 6 bases and J by 4 bases, with 13 bases between the two germline ends.

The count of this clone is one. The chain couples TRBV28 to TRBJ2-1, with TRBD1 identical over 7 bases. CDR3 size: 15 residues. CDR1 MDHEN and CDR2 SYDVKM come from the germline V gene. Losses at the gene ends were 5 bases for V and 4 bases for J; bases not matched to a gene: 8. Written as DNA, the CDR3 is TGTGCCAGCAGTCCCCTAGACAGGGCATACAATGAGCAGTTCTTC. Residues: CASSPLDRAYNEQFF.

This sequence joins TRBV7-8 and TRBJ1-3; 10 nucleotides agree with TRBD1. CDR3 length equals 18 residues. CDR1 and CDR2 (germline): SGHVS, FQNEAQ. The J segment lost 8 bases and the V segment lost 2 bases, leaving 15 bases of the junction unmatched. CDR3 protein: CASSLSLTGGKDSDTIYF. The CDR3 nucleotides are TGTGCCAGCAGCTTAAGCCTGACAGGGGGCAAAGATTCGGACACCATATATTTT.

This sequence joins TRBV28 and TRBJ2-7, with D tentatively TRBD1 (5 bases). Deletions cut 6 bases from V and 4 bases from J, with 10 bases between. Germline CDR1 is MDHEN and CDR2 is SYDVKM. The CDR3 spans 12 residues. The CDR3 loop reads CASSSTVYEQYF. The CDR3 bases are TGTGCCAGCAGCTCGACAGTTTACGAGCAGTACTTC.

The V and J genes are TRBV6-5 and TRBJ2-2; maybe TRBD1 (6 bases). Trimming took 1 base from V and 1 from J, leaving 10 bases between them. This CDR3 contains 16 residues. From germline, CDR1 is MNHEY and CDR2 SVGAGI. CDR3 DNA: TGTGCCAGCAGTTACTGGACAGCCGAGAACACCGGGGAGCTGTTTTTT. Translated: CASSYWTAENTGELFF.

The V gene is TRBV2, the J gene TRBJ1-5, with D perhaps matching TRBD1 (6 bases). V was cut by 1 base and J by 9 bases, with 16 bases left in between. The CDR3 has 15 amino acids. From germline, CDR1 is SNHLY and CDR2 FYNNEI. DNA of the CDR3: TGTGCCAGCAGTGAAGACAGGGCGGGGGTAAGGCCCCAGCATTTT. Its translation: CASSEDRAGVRPQHF.

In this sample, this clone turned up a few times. The CDR3, as DNA: TGCGCCAGCAGCCAAGATCGAAGGGTCGGGGGTAATGAAAAACTGTTTTTT. Protein product: CASSQDRRVGGNEKLFF. The J gene is TRBJ1-4, the V gene TRBV4-3; D possibly corresponds to TRBD1 (5 bases). V lost 0 bases, J lost 4 bases, and 15 bases lay in between. This CDR3 is 17 amino acids long. CDR1 and CDR2 (germline): LGHNA, YSLEER.

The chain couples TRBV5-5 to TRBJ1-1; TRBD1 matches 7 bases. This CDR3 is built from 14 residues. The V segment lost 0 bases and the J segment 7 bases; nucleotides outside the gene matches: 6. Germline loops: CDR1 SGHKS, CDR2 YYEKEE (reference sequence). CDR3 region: CASSLGTGLYEAFF. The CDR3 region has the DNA TGTGCCAGCAGCTTGGGGACAGGACTTTATGAAGCTTTCTTT.

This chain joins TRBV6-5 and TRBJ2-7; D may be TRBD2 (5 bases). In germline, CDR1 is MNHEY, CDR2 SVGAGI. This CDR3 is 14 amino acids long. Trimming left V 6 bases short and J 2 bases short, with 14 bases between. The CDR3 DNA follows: TGTGCCAGCAGAGGGAGTCCCTCTACCTACGAGCAGTACTTC. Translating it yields CASRGSPSTYEQYF.

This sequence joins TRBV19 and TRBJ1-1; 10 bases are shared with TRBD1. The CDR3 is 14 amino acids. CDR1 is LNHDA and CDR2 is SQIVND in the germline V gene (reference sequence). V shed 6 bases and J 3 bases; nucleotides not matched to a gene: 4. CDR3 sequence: CASSRTGGDTEAFF. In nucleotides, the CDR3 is TGTGCCAGTAGCAGGACAGGGGGGGACACTGAAGCTTTCTTT.

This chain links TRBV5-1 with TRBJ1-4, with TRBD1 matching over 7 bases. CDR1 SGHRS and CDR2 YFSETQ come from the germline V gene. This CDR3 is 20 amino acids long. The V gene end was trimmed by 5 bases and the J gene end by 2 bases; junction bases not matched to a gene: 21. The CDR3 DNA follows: TGCGCCAGCAGTACCCGACAGGGATCGAGTGGGCGGAGGACTAATGAAAAACTGTTTTTT. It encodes CASSTRQGSSGRRTNEKLFF.

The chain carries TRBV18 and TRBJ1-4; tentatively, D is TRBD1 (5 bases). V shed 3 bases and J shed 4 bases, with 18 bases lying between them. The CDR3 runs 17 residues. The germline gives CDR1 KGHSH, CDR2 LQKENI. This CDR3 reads CASSPSGRGVLNEKLFF. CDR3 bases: TGTGCCAGCTCACCGTCGGGACGGGGGGTACTTAATGAAAAACTGTTTTTT. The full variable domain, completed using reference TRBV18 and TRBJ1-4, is NAGVMQNPRHLVRRRGQEARLRCSPMKGHSHVYWYRQLPEEGLKFMVYLQKENIIDESGMPKERFSAEFPKEGPSILRIQQVVRGDSAAYFCASSPSGRGVLNEKLFFGSGTQLSVL.